These 8 T cell receptor beta chains were all obtained from the same sample, sequenced in a study of molecular identifiers for immune sequencing clone quantification. One entry per CDR3 protein results from TCRdb running MiXCR on the PCR reads. The data show fewer than 350,000 distinct CDR3 sequences, roughly 24% seen once. The sequencing input was naive CD8+ T cells from blood, with Jurkat cell RNA spiked in. Described subset: FACS-sorted CD8+CD4-CCR7+CD45RA+ naive T cells. The receptors here all came from a human donor in good health. Some libraries in this study had Jurkat cell RNA spiked in.

This clonotype was seen only a few times. V and J are TRBV12-3 or TRBV12-4 and TRBJ2-1; either TRBD1 or TRBD2 may fit D (5 bases each). This CDR3 is built from 17 residues. V was cut by 7 bases and J by 4 bases, with 23 bases left in between. CDR3 sequence reads: CASNQLGASASYNEQFF. CDR3 DNA sequence: TGTGCCAGCAACCAACTAGGGGCATCCGCATCGTACAATGAGCAGTTCTTC.

The CDR3 nucleotides are TGTGCCAGTAGCACGGGACAATTTGGTCCGCCCCAGCATTTT. This sequence encodes CASSTGQFGPPQHF. The rearrangement links TRBV19 to TRBJ1-5; D might be TRBD1 (6 bases). Germline CDR1 and CDR2: LNHDA and SQIVND (reference sequence). Trimming removed 6 bases from V and 9 bases from J, with 18 bases in between. This CDR3 spans 14 amino acids.

J is TRBJ1-1 and V is TRBV20-1; no reliable D call. CDR1 and CDR2 from the germline V gene are DFQATT and SNEGSKA (reference sequence). V lost 0 bases to trimming and J lost 3 bases, with 14 bases between them. The CDR3 runs 15 residues. CDR3 DNA: TGCAGTGCTAGAGATCAAGGGAACCAATACACTGAAGCTTTCTTT. Protein sequence: CSARDQGNQYTEAFF.

A note on this clonotype: A much larger clonotype is one base distant, so this may be a read error. The genes are TRBV10-2 and TRBJ2-3; 8 bases align to TRBD2. V shed 4 bases, J shed 1 base, and the junction held 4 bases outside the gene matches. This CDR3 has 15 amino acids. Germline V gene lookup returns CDR1 WSHSY and CDR2 SAAADI. CDR3 sequence reads: CASSALAVGTDTQYF. As DNA, the CDR3 is TGCGCCAGCAGTGCACTAGCGGTCGGCACAGATACGCAGTATTTT.

This clonotype was seen many times. The J gene is TRBJ2-7, the V gene TRBV6-1; D might be TRBD1 (5 bases). The V gene's germline CDR1 is MNHNS and CDR2 SASEGT. This CDR3 comprises 15 residues. The V end lost 0 bases, the J end lost 2 bases, and 11 bases lay between the germline ends. CDR3: CASSEALGQAYEQYF. In DNA, the CDR3 is TGTGCCAGCAGTGAAGCGCTGGGGCAGGCCTACGAGCAGTACTTC.

This clonotype was recorded at least ten times. The chain has TRBV12-3 or TRBV12-4 and TRBJ2-7; 9 bases are a match to TRBD1. The ends lost 6 bases at V and 3 bases at J; junction bases unmatched: 9. The CDR3 has 15 amino acids. The CDR3 loop is CASRGQTGGYYEQYF. The CDR3 DNA reads as TGTGCCAGCAGGGGCCAGACAGGGGGTTACTACGAGCAGTACTTC.

This clonotype was counted between two and nine times. The chain couples TRBV7-8 to TRBJ1-1; TRBD1 matches at 10 bases. Germline CDR1 is SGHVS and CDR2 is FQNEAQ. V gave up 3 bases and J gave up 1 base; unmatched junction bases: 8. The CDR3 has 17 amino acids. The CDR3 DNA reads TGTGCCAGCAGCTTTCCCCGACAGGGGGCCACGAACACTGAAGCTTTCTTT. It codes for CASSFPRQGATNTEAFF. Variable domain in full (rest from reference TRBV7-8 and TRBJ1-1): GAGVSQSPRYKVAKRGQDVALRCDPISGHVSLFWYQQALGQGPEFLTYFQNEAQLDKSGLPSDRFFAERPEGSVSTLKIQRTQQEDSAVYLCASSFPRQGATNTEAFFGQGTRLTVV.

About this clonotype itself: This may be a read error: a much more frequent sequence differs by one nucleotide. The chain recombines TRBV28 with TRBJ2-5; D is uncertain. The CDR3 has 14 amino acids. From germline, CDR1 is MDHEN and CDR2 SYDVKM. The CDR3 loop reads CASSLSLNQETQCF. As DNA, the CDR3 is TGTGCCAGCAGTTTAAGCCTAAACCAAGAGACCCAGTGCTTC.